What follows describes a single TCR beta chain. The sample belongs to a study of T cell responses to AZD1222 COVID-19 vaccine. Produced via immunoSEQ multiplex PCR; TCRdb's table is partial and in-frame only. Of about 140,000 clones listed, approximately 89% are singletons. This material consisted of peripheral blood, taken 28 days after the second AZD1222 dose. This sequence was found in an adult who received the AZD1222 COVID-19 vaccine.

The CDR3: CASRGSAGANYGYTF. CDR3 in DNA: TGCGCCAGCCGCGGGTCGGCAGGGGCTAACTATGGCTACACCTTC. The chain combines TRBV5-1 with TRBJ1-2; D perhaps matches TRBD1 (6 bases). The germline V gene has CDR1 SGHRS and CDR2 YFSETQ. The CDR3 extends over 15 amino acids. Trimming took off 7 bases at V and 0 bases at J, with 16 bases between the two ends. Supplemented by reference TRBV5-1 and TRBJ1-2, the full variable domain reads KAGVTQTPRYLIKTRGQQVTLSCSPISGHRSVSWYQQTPGQGLQFLFEYFSETQRNKGNFPGRFSGRQFSNSRSEMNVSTLELGDSALYLCASRGSAGANYGYTFGSGTRLTVV.